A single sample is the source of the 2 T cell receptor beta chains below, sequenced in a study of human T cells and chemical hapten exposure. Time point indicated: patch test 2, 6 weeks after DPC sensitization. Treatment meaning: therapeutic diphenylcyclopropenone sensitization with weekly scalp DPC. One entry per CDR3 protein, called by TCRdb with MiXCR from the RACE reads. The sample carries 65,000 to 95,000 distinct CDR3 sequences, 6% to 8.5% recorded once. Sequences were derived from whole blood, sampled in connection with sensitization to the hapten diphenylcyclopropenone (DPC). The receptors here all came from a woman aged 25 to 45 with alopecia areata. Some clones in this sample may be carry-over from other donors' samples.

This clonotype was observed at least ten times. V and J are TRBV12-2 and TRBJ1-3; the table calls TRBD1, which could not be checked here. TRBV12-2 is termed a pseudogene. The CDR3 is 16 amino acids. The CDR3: CASRPKRQRVGNTIYF. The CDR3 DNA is TGTGCAAGTCGCCCGAAGAGACAGAGGGTAGGAAACACCATATATTTT.

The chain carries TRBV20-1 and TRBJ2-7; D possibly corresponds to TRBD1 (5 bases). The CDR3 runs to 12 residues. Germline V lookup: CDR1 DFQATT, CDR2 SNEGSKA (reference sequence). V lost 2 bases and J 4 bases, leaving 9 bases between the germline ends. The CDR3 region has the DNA TGCAGTGCTAGACAGGGTGGTTACGAGCAGTACTTC. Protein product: CSARQGGYEQYF.